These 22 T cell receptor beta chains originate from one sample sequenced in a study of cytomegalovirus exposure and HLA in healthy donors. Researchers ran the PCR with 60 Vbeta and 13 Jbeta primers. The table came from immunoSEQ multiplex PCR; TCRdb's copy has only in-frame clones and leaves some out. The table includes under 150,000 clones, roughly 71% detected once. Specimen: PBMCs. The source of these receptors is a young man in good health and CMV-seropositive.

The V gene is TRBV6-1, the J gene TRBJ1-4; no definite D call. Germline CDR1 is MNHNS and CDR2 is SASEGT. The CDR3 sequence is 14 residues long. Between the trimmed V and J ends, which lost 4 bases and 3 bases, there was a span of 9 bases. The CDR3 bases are TGTGCCAGCAGTGTGGCCAGGTCTAATGAAAAACTGTTTTTT. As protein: CASSVARSNEKLFF.

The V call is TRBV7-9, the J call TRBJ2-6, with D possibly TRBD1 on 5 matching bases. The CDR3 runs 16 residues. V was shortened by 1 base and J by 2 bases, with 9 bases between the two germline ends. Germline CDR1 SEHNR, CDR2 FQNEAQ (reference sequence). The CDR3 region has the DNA TGTGCCAGCAGCTTAGGCGGCAGGGCTGGGGCCAACGTCCTGACTTTC. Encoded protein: CASSLGGRAGANVLTF.

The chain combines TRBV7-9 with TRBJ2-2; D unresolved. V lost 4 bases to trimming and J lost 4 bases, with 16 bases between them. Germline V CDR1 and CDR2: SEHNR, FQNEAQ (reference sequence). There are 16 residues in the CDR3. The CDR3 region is CASSSSLSLVTGELFF. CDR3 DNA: TGTGCCAGCAGCTCTTCCCTGAGTTTAGTCACCGGGGAGCTGTTTTTT.

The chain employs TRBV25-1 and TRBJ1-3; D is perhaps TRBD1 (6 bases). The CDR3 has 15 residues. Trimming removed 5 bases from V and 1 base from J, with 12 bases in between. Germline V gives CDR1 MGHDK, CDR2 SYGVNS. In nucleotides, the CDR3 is TGTGCCAGCAGTAGTTACAGGGCGTCTGGAAACACCATATATTTT. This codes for CASSSYRASGNTIYF.

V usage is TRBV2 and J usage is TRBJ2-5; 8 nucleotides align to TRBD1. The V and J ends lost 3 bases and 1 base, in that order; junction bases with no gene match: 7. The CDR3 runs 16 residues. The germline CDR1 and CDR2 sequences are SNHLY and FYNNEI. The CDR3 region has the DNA TGTGCCAGCAGTGATACGGCAGGGGGCATCCAAGAGACCCAGTACTTC. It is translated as CASSDTAGGIQETQYF.

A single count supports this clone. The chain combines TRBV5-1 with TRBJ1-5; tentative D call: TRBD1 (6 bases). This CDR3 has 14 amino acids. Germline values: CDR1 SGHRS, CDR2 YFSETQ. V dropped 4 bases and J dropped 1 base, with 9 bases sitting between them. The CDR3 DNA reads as TGCGCCAGCAGCCCAGGGGCGAGCAATCAGCCCCAGCATTTT. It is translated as CASSPGASNQPQHF.

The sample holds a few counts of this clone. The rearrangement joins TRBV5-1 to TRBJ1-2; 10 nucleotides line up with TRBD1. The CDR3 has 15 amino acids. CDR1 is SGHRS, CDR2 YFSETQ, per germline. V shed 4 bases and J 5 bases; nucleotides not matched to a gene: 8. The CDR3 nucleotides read TGCGCCAGCAGCCGGGACAGGGGCGAGGCGTATGGCTACACCTTC. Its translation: CASSRDRGEAYGYTF.

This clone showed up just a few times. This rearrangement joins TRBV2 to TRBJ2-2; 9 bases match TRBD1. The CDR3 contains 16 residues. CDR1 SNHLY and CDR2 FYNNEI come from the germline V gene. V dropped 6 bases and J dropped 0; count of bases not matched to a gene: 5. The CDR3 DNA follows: TGTGCCAGCAGCGAGGGACAGGGATCGAACACCGGGGAGCTGTTTTTT. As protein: CASSEGQGSNTGELFF.

The CDR3 sequence: CASSDKTAVQETQYF. CDR3 DNA: TGTGCCAGCAGCGATAAGACAGCAGTCCAAGAGACCCAGTACTTC. The chain couples TRBV5-6 to TRBJ2-5; the D gene is possibly TRBD1 (5 bases). This CDR3 spans 15 amino acids. The germline V and J ends were trimmed by 4 bases and 1 base, with 14 bases remaining between them. Germline assignment: CDR1 SGHDT and CDR2 YYEEEE. Together with reference TRBV5-6 and TRBJ2-5, the CDR3 gives the full variable domain: DAGVTQSPTHLIKTRGQQVTLRCSPKSGHDTVSWYQQALGQGPQFIFQYYEEEERQRGNFPDRFSGHQFPNYSSELNVNALLLGDSALYLCASSDKTAVQETQYFGPGTRLLVL.

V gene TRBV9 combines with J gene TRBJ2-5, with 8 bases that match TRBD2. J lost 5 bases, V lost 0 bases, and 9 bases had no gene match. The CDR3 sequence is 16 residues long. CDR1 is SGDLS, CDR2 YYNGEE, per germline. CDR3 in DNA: TGTGCCAGCAGCGTAGGGTTAGCGGGGTCGGCGGAGACCCAGTACTTC. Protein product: CASSVGLAGSAETQYF.

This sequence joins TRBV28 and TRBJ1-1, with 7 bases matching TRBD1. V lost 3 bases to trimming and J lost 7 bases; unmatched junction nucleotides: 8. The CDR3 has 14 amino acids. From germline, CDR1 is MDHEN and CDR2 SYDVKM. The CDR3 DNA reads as TGTGCCAGCAGTTTCCGAGGGACAGCTCATGAAGCTTTCTTT. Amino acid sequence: CASSFRGTAHEAFF.

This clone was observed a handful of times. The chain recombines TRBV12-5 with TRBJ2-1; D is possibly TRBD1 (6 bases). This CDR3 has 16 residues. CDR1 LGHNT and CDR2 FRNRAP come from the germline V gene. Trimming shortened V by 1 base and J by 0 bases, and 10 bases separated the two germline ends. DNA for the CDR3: TGTGCTAGTGGTTTGGGGGACACCCTCTCCTACAATGAGCAGTTCTTC. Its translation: CASGLGDTLSYNEQFF.

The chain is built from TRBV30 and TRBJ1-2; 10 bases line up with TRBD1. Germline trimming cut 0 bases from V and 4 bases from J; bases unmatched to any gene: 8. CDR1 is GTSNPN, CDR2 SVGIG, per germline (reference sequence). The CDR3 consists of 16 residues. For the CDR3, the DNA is TGTGCCTGGAGTGTAAGGGGGACAGGGGTTATCTATGGCTACACCTTC. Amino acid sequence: CAWSVRGTGVIYGYTF.

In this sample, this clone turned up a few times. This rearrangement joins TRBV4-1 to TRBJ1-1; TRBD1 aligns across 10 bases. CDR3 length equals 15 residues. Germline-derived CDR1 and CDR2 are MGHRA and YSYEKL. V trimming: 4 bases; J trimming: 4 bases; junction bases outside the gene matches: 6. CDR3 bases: TGCGCCAGCAGCCCTGGGACAGGGGTATCCACTGAAGCTTTCTTT. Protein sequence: CASSPGTGVSTEAFF.

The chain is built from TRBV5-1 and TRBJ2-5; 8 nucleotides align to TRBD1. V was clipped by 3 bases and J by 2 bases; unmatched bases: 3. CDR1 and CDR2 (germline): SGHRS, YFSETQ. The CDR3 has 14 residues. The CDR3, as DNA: TGCGCCAGCAGCTCAGGGACAGGACAAGAGACCCAGTACTTC. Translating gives CASSSGTGQETQYF.

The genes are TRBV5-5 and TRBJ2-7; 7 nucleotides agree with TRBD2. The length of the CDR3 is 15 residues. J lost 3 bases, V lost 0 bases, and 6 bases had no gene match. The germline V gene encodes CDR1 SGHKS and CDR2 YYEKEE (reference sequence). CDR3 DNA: TGTGCCAGCAGCTTGGGGGGAGGGGTAGGCTACGAGCAGTACGTC. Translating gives CASSLGGGVGYEQYV.

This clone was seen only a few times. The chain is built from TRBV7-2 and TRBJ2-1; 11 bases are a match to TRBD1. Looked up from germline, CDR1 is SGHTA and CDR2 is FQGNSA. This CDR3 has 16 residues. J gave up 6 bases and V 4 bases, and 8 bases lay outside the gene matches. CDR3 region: CASSSYPGTGGNEQFF. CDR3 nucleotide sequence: TGTGCCAGCAGCTCCTACCCCGGGACAGGGGGCAATGAGCAGTTCTTC. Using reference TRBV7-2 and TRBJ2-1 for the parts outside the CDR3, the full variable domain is GAGVSQSPSNKVTEKGKDVELRCDPISGHTALYWYRQSLGQGLEFLIYFQGNSAPDKSGLPSDRFSAERTGGSVSTLTIQRTQQEDSAVYLCASSSYPGTGGNEQFFGPGTRLTVL.

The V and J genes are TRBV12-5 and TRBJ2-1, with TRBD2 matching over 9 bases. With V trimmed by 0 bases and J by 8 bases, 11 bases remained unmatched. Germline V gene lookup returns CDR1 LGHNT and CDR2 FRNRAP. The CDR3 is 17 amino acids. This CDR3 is CASGLVRAGTSRHEQFF. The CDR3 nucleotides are TGTGCTAGTGGTTTGGTACGGGCCGGGACTAGCCGGCATGAGCAGTTCTTC.

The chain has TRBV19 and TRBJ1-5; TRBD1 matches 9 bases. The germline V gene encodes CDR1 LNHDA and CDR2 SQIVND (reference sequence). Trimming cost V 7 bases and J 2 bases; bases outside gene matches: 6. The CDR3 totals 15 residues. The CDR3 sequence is CASTKGQGGNQPQHF. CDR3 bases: TGTGCCAGTACGAAGGGACAGGGCGGCAATCAGCCCCAGCATTTT. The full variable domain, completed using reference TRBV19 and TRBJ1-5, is DGGITQSPKYLFRKEGQNVTLSCEQNLNHDAMYWYRQDPGQGLRLIYYSQIVNDFQKGDIAEGYSVSREKKESFPLTVTSAQKNPTAFYLCASTKGQGGNQPQHFGDGTRLSIL.

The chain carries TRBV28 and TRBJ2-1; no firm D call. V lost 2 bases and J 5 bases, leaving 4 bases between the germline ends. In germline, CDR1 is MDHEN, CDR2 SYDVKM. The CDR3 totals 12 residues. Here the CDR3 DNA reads TGTGCCAGCAGTTTAATAGACAATGAGCAGTTCTTC. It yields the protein CASSLIDNEQFF. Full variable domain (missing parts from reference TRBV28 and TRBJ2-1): DVKVTQSSRYLVKRTGEKVFLECVQDMDHENMFWYRQDPGLGLRLIYFSYDVKMKEKGDIPEGYSVSREKKERFSLILESASTNQTSMYLCASSLIDNEQFFGPGTRLTVL.

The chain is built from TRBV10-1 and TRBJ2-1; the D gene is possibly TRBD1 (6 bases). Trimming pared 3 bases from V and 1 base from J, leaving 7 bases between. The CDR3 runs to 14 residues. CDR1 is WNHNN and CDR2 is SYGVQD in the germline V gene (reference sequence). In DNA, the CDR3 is TGCGCCAGCAGTGAAGGGGGATCCTACAATGAGCAGTTCTTC. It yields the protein CASSEGGSYNEQFF.

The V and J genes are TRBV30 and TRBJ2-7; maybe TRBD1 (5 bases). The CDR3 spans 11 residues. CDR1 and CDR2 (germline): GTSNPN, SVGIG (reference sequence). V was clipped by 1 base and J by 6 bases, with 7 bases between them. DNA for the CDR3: TGTGCCTGGAGTGGACAGTGCGAGCAGTACTTC. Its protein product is CAWSGQCEQYF.